This TCR beta chain was obtained from a study of shared clonotypes between healthy human individuals. The overall study: Used for every donor were three CD4 naive, three CD4 memory, two CD8 naive and one CD8 memory plate.

Study results and caveats: Among the subsets, naive ones generally showed larger estimated richness than memory ones.

Method: immunoSEQ multiplex PCR; TCRdb's copy keeps in-frame clones and lacks some. The sample has 1 million to 1.3 million clones, approximately 80% seen once. Remarks on this clone: Its antigen is still unknown.

The source is a man aged 18 to 30 in good health. Some clones in this sample may be carry-over from other donors' samples. Sequencing used memory CD4+ T cells from PBMCs. The subset: CD45RA-negative fraction.

CDR3 nucleotide sequence: TGCGCCAGCAGCCTCCGTAGCCTAGCGGGAGGGCCCGAAGATACGCAGTATTTT. It specifies CASSLRSLAGGPEDTQYF. The chain combines TRBV5-1 with TRBJ2-3, with 12 nucleotides matching TRBD2. V dropped 4 bases and J dropped 5; count of bases not matched to a gene: 14. Germline CDR1 SGHRS, CDR2 YFSETQ. CDR3 size: 18 residues.